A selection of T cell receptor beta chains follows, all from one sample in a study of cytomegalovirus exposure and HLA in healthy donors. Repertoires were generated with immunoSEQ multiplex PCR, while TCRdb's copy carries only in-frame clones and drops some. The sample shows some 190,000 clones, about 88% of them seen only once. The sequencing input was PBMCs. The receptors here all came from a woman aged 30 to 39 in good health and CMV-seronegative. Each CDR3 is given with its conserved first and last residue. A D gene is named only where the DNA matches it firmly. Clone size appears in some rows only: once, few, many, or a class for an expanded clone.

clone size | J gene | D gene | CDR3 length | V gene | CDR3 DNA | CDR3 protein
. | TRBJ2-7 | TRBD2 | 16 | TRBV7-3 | TGTGCCAGCAGCTTACAGGAAGCGGGGCTCGGCTACGAGCAGTACTTC | CASSLQEAGLGYEQYF
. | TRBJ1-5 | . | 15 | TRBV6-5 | TGTGCCAGCAGTTACTCGGGAACAGGGAATCAGCCCCAGCATTTT | CASSYSGTGNQPQHF
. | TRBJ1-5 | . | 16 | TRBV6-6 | TGTGCCAGCAGCCCAACTCAGGGACAAAGCAATCAGCCCCAGCATTTT | CASSPTQGQSNQPQHF
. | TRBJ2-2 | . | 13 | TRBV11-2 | TGTGCCAGCAGCCCACTGAACACCGGGGAGCTGTTTTTT | CASSPLNTGELFF
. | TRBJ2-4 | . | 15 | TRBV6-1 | TGTGCCACGACGGTAGGGGGTAATGTCAAAAACATTCAGTACTTC | CATTVGGNVKNIQYF
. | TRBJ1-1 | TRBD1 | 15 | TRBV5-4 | TGTGCCAGCCTAGACAGGGCGGGGGGGAACACTGAAGCTTTCTTT | CASLDRAGGNTEAFF
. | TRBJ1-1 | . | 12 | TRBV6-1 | TGTGCCAGTGGGAGACTGAACACTGAAGCTTTCTTT | CASGRLNTEAFF
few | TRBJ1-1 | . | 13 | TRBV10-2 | TGCGCCAGCCAGGATTCAGGGCGGACAGAAGCTTTCTTT | CASQDSGRTEAFF
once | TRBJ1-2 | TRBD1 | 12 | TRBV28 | TGTGCCAGCAGTTCGACAGGGTATGGCTACACCTTC | CASSSTGYGYTF
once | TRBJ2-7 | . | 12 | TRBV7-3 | TGTGCCAGCAGCCTTCCGGGGGACGAGCAGTGCTTC | CASSLPGDEQCF
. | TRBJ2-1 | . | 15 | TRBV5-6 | TGTGCCAGCAGCTTAAGGGGTGGGTCCTACAATGAGCAGTTCTTC | CASSLRGGSYNEQFF
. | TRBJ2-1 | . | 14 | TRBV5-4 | TGTGCCAGCAGCTATGGGACTCACTACAATGAGCAGTTCTTC | CASSYGTHYNEQFF
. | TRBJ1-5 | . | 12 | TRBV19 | TGTGCCAGTAGTTTAAGCAATCAGCCCCAGCATTTT | CASSLSNQPQHF
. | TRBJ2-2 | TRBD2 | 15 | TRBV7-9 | TGTGCCAGCAGCTTAACTAGCGGAAACACCGGGGAGCTGTTTTTT | CASSLTSGNTGELFF
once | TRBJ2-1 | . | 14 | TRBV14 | TGTGCCAGCAGCCCCCGCTGGGGAGGCAATGAGCAGTTCTTC | CASSPRWGGNEQFF
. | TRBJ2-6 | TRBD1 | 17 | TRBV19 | TGTGCCAGTAGTATTAGGACAGGGAGGTCTGGGGCCAACGTCCTGACTTTC | CASSIRTGRSGANVLTF
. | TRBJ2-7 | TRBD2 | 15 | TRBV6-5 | TGTGCCAGCAGTTACTCGACTAGCTGGGGCTACGAGCAGTACTTC | CASSYSTSWGYEQYF
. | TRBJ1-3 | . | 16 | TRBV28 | TGTGCCAGCAGTCCCCCTTTATCGTCCTCTGGAAACACCATATATTTT | CASSPPLSSSGNTIYF
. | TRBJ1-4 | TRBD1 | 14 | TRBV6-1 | TGTGCCAGCAGTGTCGACAGGGCGAGTGAAAAACTGTTTTTT | CASSVDRASEKLFF
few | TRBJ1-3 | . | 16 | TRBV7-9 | TGTGCCAGCAGCTTGGAGTTGGCGATCTCTGGAAACACCATATATTTT | CASSLELAISGNTIYF
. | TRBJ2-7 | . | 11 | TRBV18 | TGTGCCAGCTCACCAGGAGACGAGCAGTACTTC | CASSPGDEQYF
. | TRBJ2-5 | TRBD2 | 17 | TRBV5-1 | TGCGCCAGCAGCTTGGCCGGCGCATTTAGCGGGGGAGAGACCCAGTACTTC | CASSLAGAFSGGETQYF
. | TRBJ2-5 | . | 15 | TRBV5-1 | TGCGCCAGCAGCCCGGGACACATCCCCCAAGAGACCCAGTACTTC | CASSPGHIPQETQYF
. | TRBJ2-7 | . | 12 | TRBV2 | TGTGCCAGCAGTCCCTCCAGGTACGAGCAGTACTTC | CASSPSRYEQYF
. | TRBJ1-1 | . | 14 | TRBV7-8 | TGTGCCAGCAGCTTAGACAGATTAAACACTGAAGCTTTCTTT | CASSLDRLNTEAFF
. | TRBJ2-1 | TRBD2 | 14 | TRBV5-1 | TGCGCCAGCGAGAGGTCAGCGGGAGGCAATGAGCAGTTCTTC | CASERSAGGNEQFF
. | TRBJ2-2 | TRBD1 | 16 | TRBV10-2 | TGCGCCAGCAGTGAACCGAGGGACAGGGGAACCGGGGAGCTGTTTTTT | CASSEPRDRGTGELFF
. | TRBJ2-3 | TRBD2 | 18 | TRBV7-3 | TGTGCCAGCAGCCCCGGGACTAGCGTAATAAAAAGGACAGATACGCAGTATTTT | CASSPGTSVIKRTDTQYF
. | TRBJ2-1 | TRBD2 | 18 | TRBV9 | TGTGCCAGCAGCGTAGTGTCACTAGCGGGGCCACCCTACAATGAGCAGTTCTTC | CASSVVSLAGPPYNEQFF
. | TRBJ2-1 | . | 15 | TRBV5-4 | TGTGCCAGCAGCTTGCTGCCCCCAACCCCTAGTGAGCAGTTCTTC | CASSLLPPTPSEQFF
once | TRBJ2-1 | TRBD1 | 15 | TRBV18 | TGTGCCAGCTCACCGGGACAGGGCCAAGTCAATGAGCAGTTCTTC | CASSPGQGQVNEQFF
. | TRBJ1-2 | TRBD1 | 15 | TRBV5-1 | TGCGCCTCACACTACGGGACAGCCAACGCGCATGGCTACACCTTC | CASHYGTANAHGYTF
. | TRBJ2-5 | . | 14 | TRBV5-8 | TGTGCCAGCAGCTTGGGGGCCAACCAAGAGACCCAGTACTTC | CASSLGANQETQYF
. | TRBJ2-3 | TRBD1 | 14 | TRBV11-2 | TGTGCCAGCAGCCAAACAGGGGGCGCAGATACGCAGTATTTT | CASSQTGGADTQYF
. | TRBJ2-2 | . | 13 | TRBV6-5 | TGTGCCAGCCTGTACAGGGCCACCGGGGAGCTGTTTTTT | CASLYRATGELFF